These 21 T cell receptor beta chains originate from one sample sequenced in a study of response to subunit inactivated influenza vaccine. In TCRdb, the RT-PCR reads were re-called with MiXCR into one record per CDR3 protein. The sample lists 290,000 or so distinct CDR3 sequences, about 20% occurring once. Sequencing used PBMCs from blood, obtained 21 months after vaccination. The receptors derive from a man between 50 and 69 years old who received an inactivated influenza vaccine.

This clonotype was detected a few times. A junction boundary mismatches the germline segment, possibly from a read error. The chain employs TRBV30 and TRBJ1-2, with unresolved D. The CDR3 sequence is 12 residues long. Per germline, CDR1 GTSNPN and CDR2 SVGIG (reference sequence). The CDR3 protein is CAWSHQTSVFSF. For the CDR3, the DNA is TGTGCCTGGAGCCACCAGACAAGCGTTTTCTCCTTC.

The chain employs TRBV29-1 and TRBJ2-6; D unclear. The CDR3 sequence is 13 residues long. CDR1 and CDR2 from the germline V gene are SQVTM and ANQGSEA. Trimming pared 5 bases from V and 0 bases from J, leaving 5 bases between. This CDR3 reads CSVSLSGANVLTF. The CDR3 DNA reads as TGCAGCGTTTCCCTCTCTGGGGCCAACGTCCTGACTTTC.

This clonotype was seen a few times. The CDR3 region is CASSQSGGWTYEQYF. CDR3 DNA sequence: TGTGCCAGCAGCCAGAGCGGGGGGTGGACCTACGAGCAGTACTTC. This chain connects TRBV12-3 or TRBV12-4 to TRBJ2-7, with 9 bases matching TRBD2. The V and J ends lost 6 bases and 2 bases, in that order; junction bases with no gene match: 8. CDR3 length: 15 residues.

The chain is built from TRBV9 and TRBJ2-5; D is perhaps TRBD1 or TRBD2 (5 bases each). Germline V CDR1 and CDR2: SGDLS, YYNGEE. With 0 bases removed from V and 3 bases from J, the gap between germline ends came to 12 bases. The CDR3 has 15 residues. The CDR3 reads CASSVEGTAEETQYF. The DNA for the CDR3 is TGTGCCAGCAGCGTAGAGGGGACGGCGGAAGAGACCCAGTACTTC.

This clonotype was counted between two and nine times. The V and J genes are TRBV4-2 and TRBJ1-5, with a tentative D call TRBD1 (6 bases). CDR3 size: 17 residues. Between the trimmed V and J ends, which lost 1 base and 0 bases, there was a span of 13 bases. Per germline, CDR1 LGHNA and CDR2 YNFKEQ. Written as DNA, the CDR3 is TGTGCCAGCAGCCAAGTAGGGGGGGGTTTTAGCAATCAGCCCCAGCATTTT. Translating gives CASSQVGGGFSNQPQHF.

V and J are TRBV11-3 and TRBJ2-1; 7 positions match TRBD1. The CDR3 totals 16 residues. The J segment lost 6 bases and the V segment lost 5 bases, leaving 13 bases of the junction unmatched. Per the germline V gene, CDR1 is SGHNT and CDR2 is YENEEA. The CDR3 coding sequence is TGTGCCAGCAGCGACCGAGGGACAGCTGGGGTCAATGAGCAGTTCTTC. This encodes CASSDRGTAGVNEQFF.

This clonotype came up once. The chain employs TRBV29-1 and TRBJ2-5; no clear D gene. CDR1 SQVTM and CDR2 ANQGSEA come from the germline V gene. The V end lost 4 bases, the J end lost 2 bases, and 14 bases lay between the germline ends. The CDR3 has 14 residues. The CDR3 is CSVVGRHQQETQYF. The CDR3 bases are TGCAGCGTTGTGGGCCGACACCAGCAAGAGACCCAGTACTTC.

The chain links TRBV7-8 to TRBJ1-5, with D possibly TRBD1 on 5 matching bases. Germline CDR1 and CDR2: SGHVS and FQNEAQ. This CDR3 is built from 15 residues. Trimming removed 7 bases from V and 6 bases from J, with 19 bases in between. The CDR3 sequence: CASTPLGTNSQPQHF. The DNA of the CDR3 is TGTGCCAGCACCCCCCTCGGGACCAACAGTCAGCCCCAGCATTTT.

In its sample, this clonotype was seen a few times. The gene calls are TRBV6-1 and TRBJ1-5; D is possibly TRBD1 (5 bases). The germline V gene encodes CDR1 MNHNS and CDR2 SASEGT. The CDR3 sequence is 14 residues long. V was trimmed by 1 base and J by 11 bases, leaving 15 bases between them. CDR3 loop: CASSEGNPVRAQHF. The CDR3, as DNA: TGTGCCAGCAGTGAAGGAAATCCGGTCAGGGCCCAGCATTTT.

The rearrangement joins TRBV20-1 to TRBJ2-7; 10 bases match TRBD1. The CDR3 loop spans 14 amino acids. CDR1 and CDR2 (germline): DFQATT, SNEGSKA (reference sequence). The J segment lost 6 bases and the V segment lost 3 bases, leaving 8 bases of the junction unmatched. CDR3 coding DNA: TGCAGTGCTAGTGCAGACAGGGGGCTGTTCGAGCAGTACTTC. This codes for CSASADRGLFEQYF.

The CDR3 loop reads CASSSQGAPQHF. The CDR3 DNA is TGTGCCAGCAGTTCTCAGGGCGCGCCCCAGCATTTT. V gene TRBV28 combines with J gene TRBJ1-5; the D gene is possibly TRBD1 (5 bases). The CDR3 spans 12 residues. CDR1 and CDR2 from the germline V gene are MDHEN and SYDVKM. V was cut by 4 bases and J by 9 bases, with 10 bases left in between. Filled out from reference TRBV28 and TRBJ1-5, the complete variable domain reads DVKVTQSSRYLVKRTGEKVFLECVQDMDHENMFWYRQDPGLGLRLIYFSYDVKMKEKGDIPEGYSVSREKKERFSLILESASTNQTSMYLCASSSQGAPQHFGDGTRLSIL.

The gene calls are TRBV20-1 and TRBJ2-3; 7 nucleotides align to TRBD1. CDR1 and CDR2 (germline): DFQATT, SNEGSKA (reference sequence). This CDR3 has 13 amino acids. V was clipped by 2 bases and J by 3 bases; unmatched bases: 2. The CDR3 region has the DNA TGCAGTGCTAGATCCAGGGGGACAGATACGCAGTATTTT. It specifies CSARSRGTDTQYF.

This clonotype was seen at least ten times. The chain uses TRBV7-6 and TRBJ1-6; 7 bases line up with TRBD1. The CDR3 runs 15 residues. The V segment lost 5 bases and the J segment 6 bases; nucleotides outside the gene matches: 7. Germline lookup yields CDR1 SGHVS and CDR2 FNYEAQ. CDR3 sequence: CASSPLGQINSPLHF. CDR3 sequence (DNA): TGTGCCAGCAGCCCCCTGGGACAGATTAATTCACCCCTCCACTTT. The full variable domain, rest sourced from reference TRBV7-6 and TRBJ1-6, is GAGVSQSPRYKVTKRGQDVALRCDPISGHVSLYWYRQALGQGPEFLTYFNYEAQQDKSGLPNDRFSAERPEGSISTLTIQRTEQRDSAMYRCASSPLGQINSPLHFGNGTRLTVT.

In this sample, this clonotype turned up many times. The chain links TRBV5-1 to TRBJ1-5, with D tentatively TRBD1 (5 bases). The CDR3 has 15 residues. Germline V gives CDR1 SGHRS, CDR2 YFSETQ. V was cut by 9 bases and J by 0 bases, with 16 bases left in between. The CDR3 is CATGAPAYSNQPQHF. Written as DNA, the CDR3 is TGCGCCACCGGGGCCCCGGCCTATAGCAATCAGCCCCAGCATTTT.

This clonotype was seen a few times. The rearrangement joins TRBV7-9 to TRBJ1-2, with D unclear. Deletions cut 1 base from V and 3 bases from J, with 12 bases between. The germline V gene encodes CDR1 SEHNR and CDR2 FQNEAQ (reference sequence). CDR3 length: 15 residues. Here the CDR3 reads CASSLGPGADYGYTF. As DNA, the CDR3 is TGTGCCAGCAGCTTAGGCCCAGGAGCGGACTATGGCTACACCTTC.

This clonotype was found a few times. This chain joins TRBV4-2 and TRBJ1-3, with 8 bases fitting TRBD1. CDR3 length: 16 amino acids. The junction had 6 bases not matched to a gene; V was cut back by 1 base and J by 4 bases. CDR1 and CDR2 from the germline V gene are LGHNA and YNFKEQ. The CDR3 is CASSQGPDRAGNTIYF. The CDR3 DNA reads as TGTGCCAGCAGCCAAGGTCCGGACAGGGCGGGAAACACCATATATTTT.

V usage is TRBV6-2 or TRBV6-3 and J usage is TRBJ2-1; a possible D gene is TRBD1 (7 bases). Germline V gene data show CDR1 as MNHEY and CDR2 as SVGEGT. The CDR3 sequence is 15 residues long. V was trimmed by 6 bases and J by 0 bases, leaving 12 bases between them. The CDR3 DNA reads TGTGCCAGCAGGGCGGGACAGCTCTCCTACAATGAGCAGTTCTTC. Its protein is CASRAGQLSYNEQFF.

This clonotype was seen more than once but under ten times. The CDR3 region is CASSLVESSYEQYF. CDR3 sequence (DNA): TGCGCCAGCAGCTTGGTGGAAAGCTCCTACGAGCAGTACTTC. This chain joins TRBV5-1 and TRBJ2-7, with D unresolved. V gave up 0 bases and J gave up 0 bases, with 7 bases separating them. The CDR3 totals 14 residues. Germline assignment: CDR1 SGHRS and CDR2 YFSETQ.

In this sample, this clonotype turned up a few times. V and J are TRBV6-1 and TRBJ1-1; D is undetermined. This CDR3 comprises 13 residues. The ends were cut back, 8 bases at V and 1 base at J, with 11 bases in the middle. Germline CDR1 reads MNHNS; CDR2 reads SASEGT. The chain's CDR3 is CASASKGNTEAFF. In DNA form, the CDR3 reads TGTGCCAGCGCTTCGAAGGGGAACACTGAAGCTTTCTTT.

The CDR3 bases are TGTGCCAGCAGCGTATCCAGGGGTGATGAAAAACTGTTTTTT. This gives the protein CASSVSRGDEKLFF. The rearrangement uses TRBV9 and TRBJ1-4, with a weak D call TRBD1 (6 bases). Germline-derived CDR1 and CDR2 are SGDLS and YYNGEE. Trimming removed 1 base at V and 6 bases at J, with 10 bases between. This CDR3 region has 14 residues.

The genes are TRBV24-1 and TRBJ2-5; no firm D call. The V and J ends lost 1 base and 1 base respectively, with 0 bases between them. The V gene's germline CDR1 is KGHDR and CDR2 SFDVKD. This CDR3 comprises 12 residues. The DNA of the CDR3 is TGTGCCACCAGTGATTTCCAAGAGACCCAGTACTTC. Translated: CATSDFQETQYF.